This T cell receptor (beta chain) was found in a study of cytotoxic CD8 clonotypes in ibrutinib-treated CLL. This CDR3 has 16 residues. Trimming stripped 7 bases from V and 0 bases from J, with 16 bases between. The germline V gene encodes CDR1 MNHNY and CDR2 SVGAGI (reference sequence). About this clone itself: The antigen is unknown.

Study findings and constraints: Measured clonality at baseline was greater than in age-matched healthy donors and tracked with circulating CD8+ T-cell counts. Having risen at ibrutinib response, clonality had fallen back toward baseline by progression. The clonality rise at ibrutinib response reflected private clonotype expansion.

The intended depth for sequencing was 1 in 200,000 to 1 in 1 million T cells. Data came from immunoSEQ multiplex PCR; TCRdb stores just in-frame clones and leaves some out. This table has 140,000 to 150,000 clones, about three quarters appearing once. This sequence originates from a human donor with chronic lymphocytic leukemia. The rearrangement links TRBV6-6 to TRBJ2-4; D gene uncertain. This material consisted of PBMCs, taken after 24 months of ibrutinib treatment. The CDR3 nucleotides read TGTGCCAGCACCCACTCTCTCGGGTTAGCCAAAAACATTCAGTACTTC. This gives the protein CASTHSLGLAKNIQYF.